These T cell receptor beta chains were read from a single sample in a study of Graves' ophthalmopathy and Graves' hyperthyroidism. TCRdb ran MiXCR on the multiplex PCR reads and lists one entry per CDR3 protein. This table has about 390,000 distinct CDR3 sequences, 15% to 20% appearing once. Sequencing used peripheral blood. All receptors come from an adult woman with stable Graves' hyperthyroidism. Each CDR3 is given with its conserved first and last residue. A D gene is named only where the DNA matches it firmly. Some rows mark clone size as missing; the rest say once, few, many or name a class of expanded clone.

NA	TRBJ2-2	15	many	TRBV5-1	TGCGCCAGCAGCTTGATGAACTCGAACACCGGGGAGCTGTTTTTT	CASSLMNSNTGELFF
NA	TRBJ1-1	16	few	TRBV19	TGTGCCAGTAGACACGGCCGGGCGGCAATGAACACTGAAGCTTTCTTT	CASRHGRAAMNTEAFF
NA	TRBJ1-5	16	many	TRBV28	TGTGCCAGCAGTCTCCCCTGGGGGGTTTACAATCAGCCCCAGCATTTT	CASSLPWGVYNQPQHF
NA	TRBJ1-5	14	many	TRBV28	TGTGCCAGCTCCGGGAGATATAGCAATCAGCCCCAGCATTTT	CASSGRYSNQPQHF
TRBD2	TRBJ2-7	13	many	TRBV29-1	TGCAGCGTCCCGGGACTAGCGAGTCCCGAGCAGTACTTC	CSVPGLASPEQYF
NA	TRBJ2-7	17	many	TRBV6-4	TGTGCCAGCATCAAAAGGCTGGAGGGGTCCCTAAGCTACGAGCAGTACTTC	CASIKRLEGSLSYEQYF
TRBD1	TRBJ1-2	13	many	TRBV29-1	TGCAGCGTAATCGGGACAGGGGACTATGGCTACACCTTC	CSVIGTGDYGYTF
TRBD1	TRBJ1-2	16	NA	TRBV3-1	TGTGCCAGCAGCCAGGGACAGCACCTAACCAACTATGGCTACACCTTC	CASSQGQHLTNYGYTF
NA	TRBJ2-5	13	many	TRBV28	TGTGCCAGCAGTACACTTAGCCAAGAGACCCAGTACTTC	CASSTLSQETQYF
NA	TRBJ2-5	14	few	TRBV25-1	TGTGCCAGCAGTGATAATCGGATCGGAGAGACCAAGTACTTC	CASSDNRIGETKYF
TRBD1	TRBJ1-2	17	many	TRBV7-8	TGTGCCAGCAGCACCCGACAGGGGCCCCAGGGTAACTATGGCTACACCTTC	CASSTRQGPQGNYGYTF
TRBD2	TRBJ2-7	15	many	TRBV6-5	TGTGCCAGCAGTTATGTGGGCGGGAGGGTGAAAGAGCAGTACTTC	CASSYVGGRVKEQYF
NA	TRBJ1-2	14	many	TRBV6-5	TGTGCCAGCAGTTACTCCGGGGCTGGCTATGGCTACACCTTC	CASSYSGAGYGYTF
NA	TRBJ2-5	13	many	TRBV7-2	TGTGCCAGCAGCTTCAGGGCCGGGGAGACCCAGTACTTC	CASSFRAGETQYF
NA	TRBJ2-4	13	NA	TRBV12-3/TRBV12-4	TGTGCCAGCAGTTTCCAGGGGTCGAACATTCAGTACTTC	CASSFQGSNIQYF
NA	TRBJ2-5	15	many	TRBV6-2/TRBV6-3	TGTGCCAGCAGTTACCACTACGCAGGTTCTGAGACCCAGTACTTC	CASSYHYAGSETQYF
NA	TRBJ1-2	15	NA	TRBV6-1	TGTGCCAGCAGGGGCCTTCTGGGGGCGGCCTATGGCTACACCTTC	CASRGLLGAAYGYTF
TRBD1	TRBJ2-7	15	many	TRBV27	TGTGCCAGCAGTTTCCGGGACAGGGGGCTCCACGAGCAGTACTTC	CASSFRDRGLHEQYF
NA	TRBJ2-7	15	many	TRBV4-3	TGCGCCAGCAGCCAAGTCCGGGACTTTACCTACGAGCAGTACTTC	CASSQVRDFTYEQYF
NA	TRBJ2-7	13	many	TRBV29-1	TGCAGCGTCGAGGCAGGGTCTTCCTACGAGCAGTACTTC	CSVEAGSSYEQYF
NA	TRBJ1-1	15	few	TRBV11-2	TGTGCCAGCAGCTTAGGGTGGGGGCTAAACACTGAAGCTTTCTTT	CASSLGWGLNTEAFF